The clone carrying this T cell receptor beta chain was recorded only once. This specimen comes from a study of CD8 T cells in Susac syndrome. This CDR3 region has 15 residues. CDR1 is SGDLS, CDR2 YYNGEE, per germline. Trimming at V came to 3 bases and at J to 7 bases, leaving 10 bases not matched to a gene. cDNA came from around 0.5 to 1 ug RNA primed by random hexamers. TCRdb processed the immunoSEQ multiplex PCR reads anew with MiXCR; each CDR3 protein has one entry. The sample lists 40,000 to 55,000 distinct CDR3 sequences, around 93% occurring once. The specimen sequenced was CD8+ T cells from PBMCs. The J gene is TRBJ2-1, the V gene TRBV9; the match to TRBD2 covers 7 bases. This TCR derives from a human donor in good health. CDR3 DNA: TGTGCCAGCAGCGAAGGGGCGGGAGTTGGTAATGAGCAGTTCTTC. Its protein product is CASSEGAGVGNEQFF.